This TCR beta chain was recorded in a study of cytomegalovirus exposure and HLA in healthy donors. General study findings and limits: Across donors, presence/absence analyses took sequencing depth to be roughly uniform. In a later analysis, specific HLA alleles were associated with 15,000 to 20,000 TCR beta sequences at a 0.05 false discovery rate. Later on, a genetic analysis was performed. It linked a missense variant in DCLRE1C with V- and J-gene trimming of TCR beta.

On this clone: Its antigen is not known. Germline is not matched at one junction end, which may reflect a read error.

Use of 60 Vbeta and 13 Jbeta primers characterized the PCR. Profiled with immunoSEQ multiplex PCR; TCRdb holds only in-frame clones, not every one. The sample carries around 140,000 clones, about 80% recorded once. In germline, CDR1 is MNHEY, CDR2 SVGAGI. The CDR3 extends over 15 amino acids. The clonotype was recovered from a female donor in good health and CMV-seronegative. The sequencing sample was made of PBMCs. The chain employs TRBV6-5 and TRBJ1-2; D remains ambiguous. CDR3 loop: CASSPIFARYYGYPF. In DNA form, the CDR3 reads TGTGCCAGCAGTCCTATATTCGCAAGATACTATGGCTACCCCTTC.